One T cell receptor (beta chain) is described in this entry. The data derive from a study of blood T cell repertoires in COVID-19. All enrollees were roughly 18 to 89 years old and from fewer than 25 US areas. All recovered Cohort 3 donors got two negative PCRs, got clearance, or saw symptom resolution. There are 12 residues in the CDR3. Germline-derived CDR1 and CDR2 are MNHNY and SVGAGI (reference sequence). Trimming took 6 bases from V and 7 from J; bases not matched to a gene: 4. As handled by the study authors: Amplification from reference gene primers served as the basis for estimated nucleated cell counts. Here immunoSEQ multiplex PCR was the method, and the copy in TCRdb shows in-frame clones only, minus some. V and J calls and clone size follow that table, whereas D and trimming were derived from the DNA. The sample shows around 500,000 clones, 70% to 90% of them seen only once.

The genes are TRBV6-6 and TRBJ2-3, with 7 bases fitting TRBD2. This sequence was found in a woman aged 60-75 years who had recovered from COVID-19. Sequenced: PBMCs or T cells enriched from blood (not recorded which). The CDR3 coding sequence is TGTGCCAGCAGAGGAGCGGGGAATACGCAGTATTTT. Amino acids: CASRGAGNTQYF.